This is a list of T cell receptor beta chains from one sample in a study of blood T cell repertoires in COVID-19. Profiling relied on immunoSEQ multiplex PCR, and the TCRdb table lists in-frame clones only, not all of them. The sample holds 53,000 or so clones, roughly 89% seen once. Sequences were obtained from peripheral blood. These receptors all come from a man older than 75 with acute or convalescent COVID-19. CDR3s include the opening cysteine and the closing phenylalanine or tryptophan. A D gene is named only where the DNA matches it firmly. Clone size is given for some rows only: seen once, a few or many times, or a class if the clone is expanded.

J gene	clone size	D gene	V gene	CDR3 DNA	CDR3 protein
TRBJ2-3	-	TRBD1	TRBV7-6	TGTGCCAGCAGCCAGGGGGCTACGGGGAGCACAGATACGCAGTATTTT	CASSQGATGSTDTQYF
TRBJ2-7	-	-	TRBV27	TGTGCCAGCAGTTTATTTAGGGAGGTAAACGAGCAGTACTTC	CASSLFREVNEQYF
TRBJ2-4	-	TRBD1	TRBV27	TGTGCCAGCAATCTGTTGGGCGGGACAGGGCGCAGAAGGACCAAAAACATTCAGTACTTC	CASNLLGGTGRRRTKNIQYF
TRBJ1-2	once	TRBD1	TRBV6-5	TGTGCCAGCAGCTCCGGGACAGGGGGAGGCTACACCTTC	CASSSGTGGGYTF
TRBJ1-1	once	-	TRBV29-1	TGCAGCGCCGATGGAGGGGGGGGAGCTTTCTTT	CSADGGGGAFF
TRBJ1-1	-	TRBD1	TRBV6-6	TGTGCCAGCAGTAGGGGACAGGGGACAGCTTTCTTT	CASSRGQGTAFF
TRBJ2-3	few	TRBD1	TRBV24-1	TGTGCCACCAGGGGGACAGGGAGCACAGATACGCAGTATTTT	CATRGTGSTDTQYF
TRBJ2-5	few	TRBD2	TRBV6-6	TGTGCCAGCAGTCCCAAAGCCTCCAGACTAGCGGGGGGGCGGGAGACCCAGTACTTC	CASSPKASRLAGGRETQYF
TRBJ1-2	few	-	TRBV7-9	TGTGCCAGCAGCTTACACGCGGTAGATTATGGCTACACCTTC	CASSLHAVDYGYTF
TRBJ2-1	-	TRBD2	TRBV7-2	TGTGCCAGCAGCTTACAGCGGGGGGGATACAATGAGCAGTTCTTC	CASSLQRGGYNEQFF
TRBJ2-7	-	TRBD2	TRBV18	TGTGCCAGCTCAGCCTTACCCCTCTGGACTAGCGGAGGGGCCTACGAGCAGTACTTC	CASSALPLWTSGGAYEQYF
TRBJ2-1	few	TRBD2	TRBV3-1/TRBV3-2	TGTGCCAGCAGCCAAGAGCGGACTAGCGGGGGGGCGGATGAGCAGTTCTTC	CASSQERTSGGADEQFF
TRBJ2-7	-	TRBD1	TRBV7-2	TGTGCCAGCAGCTTAGACGACAGGGTATACGAGCAGTACTTC	CASSLDDRVYEQYF
TRBJ2-5	-	-	TRBV3-1/TRBV3-2	TGTGCCAGCAGCCAAGATTGGCAGGGGTTTCAAGAGACCCAGTACTTC	CASSQDWQGFQETQYF
TRBJ2-1	-	-	TRBV7-9	TGTGCCAGCAGCTTCCAGGTGAGATGGGACAATGAGCAGTTCTTC	CASSFQVRWDNEQFF
TRBJ1-3	-	-	TRBV2	TGTGCCAGCAGTGTAGGGGCCCCCTCTGGAAACACCATATATTTT	CASSVGAPSGNTIYF
TRBJ2-2	-	-	TRBV9	TGTGCCAGCAGCGTAGCCCCCGGGAGCACCGGGGAGCTGTTTTTT	CASSVAPGSTGELFF
TRBJ2-3	-	-	TRBV5-1	TGCGCCAGCAGCTTACAAGTAATCGGCACAGATACGCAGTATTTT	CASSLQVIGTDTQYF
TRBJ2-7	-	TRBD1	TRBV27	TGTGCCAGCAGTTCTCCGGACAGGGCCTCCTACGAGCAGTACTTC	CASSSPDRASYEQYF
TRBJ2-7	-	TRBD1	TRBV7-2	TGTGCCAGCAGCTTAGGGGACAGGGCTGGCGAGCAGTACTTC	CASSLGDRAGEQYF
TRBJ1-2	few	TRBD1	TRBV27	TGTGCCAGCAGTCTCGGAGGGACAGGAAACTATGGCTACACCTTC	CASSLGGTGNYGYTF
TRBJ1-1	-	-	TRBV7-2	TGTGCCAGCAGCTACATGAACACTGAAGCTTTCTTT	CASSYMNTEAFF
TRBJ2-7	-	-	TRBV27	TGTGCCAGCAGTTTATTCGGCTACGAGCAGTACTTC	CASSLFGYEQYF
TRBJ2-7	-	TRBD2	TRBV7-2	TGTGCCAGCAGCCTAGAAGCGGGGCCCTACGAGCAGTACTTC	CASSLEAGPYEQYF
TRBJ1-2	-	-	TRBV5-1	TGCGCCAGCAGCTTGGTCGGGCAGGGCGACATCTATGGCTACACCTTC	CASSLVGQGDIYGYTF
TRBJ2-1	few	TRBD1	TRBV7-9	TGTGCCAGCAGCCCTACCGGGACAGGGGGCTTCAATGAGCAGTTCTTC	CASSPTGTGGFNEQFF
TRBJ1-4	-	-	TRBV27	TGTGCCAGCAGTGCTCGAACCCGCAGGGAAAAACTGTTTTTT	CASSARTRREKLFF
TRBJ2-3	-	TRBD2	TRBV9	TGTGCCAGCAGCGTAGGGTCGGGGGGGCGGTTGGATACGCAGTATTTT	CASSVGSGGRLDTQYF
TRBJ2-5	-	TRBD1	TRBV7-3	TGTGCCAGCAGCTTAACGGGGGGACAGGGGAGCGAGACCCAGTACTTC	CASSLTGGQGSETQYF
TRBJ1-1	-	-	TRBV25-1	TGTGCCAGCAGTGAAAACTGGGGGCACATGAACACTGAAGCTTTCTTT	CASSENWGHMNTEAFF
TRBJ1-5	-	-	TRBV6-5	TGTGCCAGCAGCACACATAGCAATCAGCCCCAGCATTTT	CASSTHSNQPQHF
TRBJ1-6	-	TRBD1	TRBV19	TGTGCCAGTATAGACAGGGGTAGGAATTCACCCCTCCACTTT	CASIDRGRNSPLHF
TRBJ2-7	-	TRBD1	TRBV3-1/TRBV3-2	TGTGCCAGCACCCTAAGGATAACAGGGGGCTACGAGCAGTACTTC	CASTLRITGGYEQYF
TRBJ2-5	-	-	TRBV19	TGTGCCAGTAAGAGAGGTCCACAAGAGACCCAGTACTTC	CASKRGPQETQYF
TRBJ2-2	-	TRBD1	TRBV5-6	TGTGCCAGTCTAACCGGGACAGCCACGAACACCGGGGAGCTGTTTTTT	CASLTGTATNTGELFF
TRBJ1-1	-	-	TRBV5-4	TGTGCCAGCAGCACCCCCATGGGGAGAGGCACTGAAGCTTTCTTT	CASSTPMGRGTEAFF
TRBJ2-2	-	TRBD1	TRBV19	TGTGCCAGTAGTATAATTACAGGGGCCGGGGAGCTGTTTTTT	CASSIITGAGELFF
TRBJ1-3	-	-	TRBV30	TGTGCCTGGAGGATCCAGGGGCAGGGAAACACCATATATTTT	CAWRIQGQGNTIYF
TRBJ2-7	-	TRBD2	TRBV7-8	TGTGCCAGCAGCCCCAGAGAGGGCGGGGGAAACTACGAGCAGTACTTC	CASSPREGGGNYEQYF
TRBJ1-6	-	TRBD1	TRBV6-5	TGTGCCAGCAGTCCCTCCGGACAGGGTTCACCCCTCCACTTT	CASSPSGQGSPLHF
TRBJ2-7	-	TRBD1	TRBV25-1	TGTGCCAGCGCCGGGACAGGGGGACCCTACGAGCAGTACTTC	CASAGTGGPYEQYF
TRBJ2-1	-	-	TRBV6-4	TGTGCCAGCAGTGAGCGGGGCTACACTGAGCAGTTCTTC	CASSERGYTEQFF
TRBJ2-1	-	TRBD2	TRBV6-2/TRBV6-3	TGTGCCAGCAGTTACTCACTAGCGGGGGACAATGAGCAGTTCTTC	CASSYSLAGDNEQFF
TRBJ1-2	-	-	TRBV9	TGTGCCAGCAGCCCCCGGGGGGGAATTCGATATGGCTACACCTTC	CASSPRGGIRYGYTF
TRBJ1-3	-	-	TRBV4-3	TGCGCCAGCAGCCAAGATTATCGACAATCAGGAAACACCATATATTTT	CASSQDYRQSGNTIYF
TRBJ1-4	-	TRBD1	TRBV7-9	TGTGCCAGCAGCTTCAGTGAACAGGGGGCCTTTAATGAAAAACTGTTTTTT	CASSFSEQGAFNEKLFF
TRBJ2-7	-	-	TRBV7-2	TGTGCCAGCAGCTTAGCGCGGGTCGAGCAGTACTTC	CASSLARVEQYF
TRBJ1-2	-	TRBD1	TRBV5-1	TGCGCCAGCAGTCCGGGAGGGGGCGAAGGCGACTATGGCTACACCTTC	CASSPGGGEGDYGYTF
TRBJ2-1	few	TRBD1	TRBV14	TGTGCCAGCAGCCAAAGGGACAGGCCTTCCTACAATGAGCAGTTCTTC	CASSQRDRPSYNEQFF
TRBJ2-3	few	TRBD2	TRBV4-1	TGCGCCAGCAGCCCGGAATCACTAGCGGGGGGGCCCGCAGATACGCAGTATTTT	CASSPESLAGGPADTQYF
TRBJ2-1	-	-	TRBV11-3	TGTGCCAGCAGCACGCAGGGCTACAATGAGCAGTTCTTC	CASSTQGYNEQFF
TRBJ2-3	once	TRBD2	TRBV5-1	TGCGCCAGCAGCTTAAGCGGGGGCGAGACAGATACGCAGTATTTT	CASSLSGGETDTQYF
TRBJ2-1	-	TRBD1	TRBV7-9	TGTGCCAGCAGTCCCCCGGACAGGGGACATGAGCAGTTCTTC	CASSPPDRGHEQFF
TRBJ2-3	-	-	TRBV29-1	TGCAGCGGCCAAACCGGGACTAGCACAGATACGCAGTATTTT	CSGQTGTSTDTQYF
TRBJ1-1	-	TRBD1	TRBV3-1/TRBV3-2	TGTGCCAGCAGCCCCCGACAGGGCGTGCTGAGCACTGAAGCTTTCTTT	CASSPRQGVLSTEAFF
TRBJ1-5	-	-	TRBV9	TGTGCCAGCAGCGGGAATCGGGGGCCCCAGCATTTT	CASSGNRGPQHF
TRBJ1-2	-	-	TRBV25-1	TGTGCCAGCAGTGAATTGGGCCTTCCTAACTATGGCTACACCTTC	CASSELGLPNYGYTF